The clone carrying this TCR beta chain was found a few times. Its antigen is undetermined. This CDR3 region has 14 residues. V shed 6 bases and J shed 3 bases, with 11 bases lying between them. The data stem from a study of T cell repertoires in cytomegalovirus infection. The wider study: Matching HLA type, along with CMV infection, was indicated by public TCR beta signatures.

Broader study findings: HLA-C-restricted, CMV-specific TCR beta clonotypes were dominant ex vivo.

TCRdb ran MiXCR on the reads and lists one entry per CDR3 protein. Of around 25,000 distinct CDR3 sequences listed, around a fifth are singletons. The sequenced sample was CD8+ T cells from cultured PBMCs, obtained from culture after CMV antigen stimulation. The gene calls are TRBV12-3 or TRBV12-4 and TRBJ2-2; D is perhaps TRBD2 (7 bases). The TCR originated in a human donor in good health (CMV status not recorded). Some clones in this sample may be carry-over from other donors' samples. The chain's CDR3 is CASRGGGYTGELFF. The CDR3 bases are TGTGCCAGCAGAGGGGGGGGGTACACCGGGGAGCTGTTTTTT.